This TCR beta chain derives from a study of blood T cell repertoires in COVID-19. In the study overall: Samples representing acute and convalescent COVID-19 were sourced from the United States, Italy and Spain. PBMCs, B-cell-depleted T cells, or T cells provided the cDNA or gDNA that made up the material.

Per the authors' pipeline: Amplification of reference gene primers provided the estimated nucleated cell counts. Here immunoSEQ multiplex PCR was the method, and the copy in TCRdb shows in-frame clones only, minus some. That table supplies the V and J calls and clone size; D and trimming were determined from the DNA. The sample holds 200,000 to 300,000 clones, 86% seen once. This clone was counted between two and nine times. The CDR3 has 13 amino acids. With 6 bases removed from V and 3 bases from J, the gap between germline ends came to 11 bases. CDR1 and CDR2 from the germline V gene are SNHLY and FYNNEI.

The sequenced sample was peripheral blood. The V gene is TRBV2, the J gene TRBJ1-2; D possibly corresponds to TRBD1 (6 bases). The origin of this receptor is a man in his sixties with acute or convalescent COVID-19. The CDR3, as DNA: TGTGCCAGCAGCATGGACAGCTACTATGGCTACACCTTC. Translation: CASSMDSYYGYTF.